The source of this T cell receptor beta chain is a study of T cell repertoires in cytomegalovirus infection. In the study overall: Matching HLA type and CMV infection were both indicated by public TCR beta signatures. Findings of the study overall: Of the TCR beta families, the public ones yielded a cumulative frequency that identified carriers of CMV plus the relevant HLA. HLA-C-restricted CMV clonotypes gave the most frequent clonotype in two of eight donors.

This clonotype was seen at least ten times. Its specificity is not known. The CDR3 contains 15 residues. Germline V gene sequence: CDR1 SEHNR, CDR2 FQNEAQ (reference sequence). J was trimmed by 3 bases and V by 2 bases; bases with no gene match: 4. TCRdb recomputed calls from the reads with MiXCR, one row per CDR3 protein. The sample includes 270,000 or so distinct CDR3 sequences, over 15% seen only once; the top ten take about 45%. This chain joins TRBV7-9 and TRBJ2-1; 7 nucleotides agree with TRBD1. Sequencing was carried out using CD8+ T cells from PBMCs. The sequence came from a human donor in good health (CMV status not recorded). Some clones in this sample may be carry-over from other donors' samples. The CDR3, as DNA: TGTGCCAGCAGCTTATTACAGGGGTACTACAATGAGCAGTTCTTC. Amino acids: CASSLLQGYYNEQFF.